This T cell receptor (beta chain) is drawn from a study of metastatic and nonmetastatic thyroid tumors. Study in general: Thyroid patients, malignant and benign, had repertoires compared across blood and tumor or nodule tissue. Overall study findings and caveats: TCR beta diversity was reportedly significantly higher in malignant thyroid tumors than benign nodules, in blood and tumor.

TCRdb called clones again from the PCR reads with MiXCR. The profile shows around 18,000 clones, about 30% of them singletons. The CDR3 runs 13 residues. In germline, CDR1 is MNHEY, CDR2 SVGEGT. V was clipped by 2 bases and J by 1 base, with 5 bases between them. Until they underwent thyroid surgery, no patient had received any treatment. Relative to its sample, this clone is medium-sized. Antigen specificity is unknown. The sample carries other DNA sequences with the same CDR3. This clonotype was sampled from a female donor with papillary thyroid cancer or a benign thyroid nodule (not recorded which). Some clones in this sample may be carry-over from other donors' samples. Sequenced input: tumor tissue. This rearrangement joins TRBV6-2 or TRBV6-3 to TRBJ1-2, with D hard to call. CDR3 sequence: CASSYGFNYGYTF. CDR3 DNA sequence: TGTGCCAGCAGTTACGGCTTTAACTATGGCTACACCTTC.